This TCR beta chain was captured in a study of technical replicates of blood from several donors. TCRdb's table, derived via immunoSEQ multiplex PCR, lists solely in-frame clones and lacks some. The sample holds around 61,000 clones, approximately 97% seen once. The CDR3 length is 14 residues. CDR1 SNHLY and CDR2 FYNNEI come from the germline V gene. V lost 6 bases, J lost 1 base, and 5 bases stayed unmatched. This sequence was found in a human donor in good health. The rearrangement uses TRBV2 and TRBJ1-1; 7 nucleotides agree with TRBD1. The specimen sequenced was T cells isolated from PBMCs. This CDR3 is CASRTGYENTEAFF. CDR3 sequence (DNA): TGTGCCAGCAGGACAGGGTACGAGAACACTGAAGCTTTCTTT.